Below, 26 T cell receptor beta chains from the same sample are listed, as sequenced in a study of blood T cell repertoires in COVID-19. Generated by immunoSEQ multiplex PCR, the TCRdb table keeps only in-frame clones and is missing some. This sample carries roughly 280,000 clones, 91% of them seen once, and the ten largest clones take about 3%. Sequenced sample: PBMCs or T cells enriched from blood (not recorded which). The source is a man aged 35 to 55 who had been exposed to COVID-19.

This chain joins TRBV2 and TRBJ1-5; possibly TRBD1 for D (6 bases). The CDR3 length is 14 residues. Germline CDR1 SNHLY, CDR2 FYNNEI. V was shortened by 6 bases and J by 6 bases, with 15 bases between the two germline ends. CDR3 sequence (DNA): TGTGCCAGCAGGTCCCGGGGCAGGGGTCAGCCCCAGCATTTT. Translating it yields CASRSRGRGQPQHF.

This sequence joins TRBV7-2 and TRBJ1-1; maybe TRBD1 (5 bases). CDR1 and CDR2 from the germline V gene are SGHTA and FQGNSA. V was cut by 4 bases and J by 5 bases, with 14 bases left in between. The CDR3 covers 14 residues. CDR3 sequence (DNA): TGTGCCAGCAGCTCGCAGGGCGGGGGAACTGAAGCTTTCTTT. This codes for CASSSQGGGTEAFF.

The chain uses TRBV6-1 and TRBJ1-5; a weak D match, TRBD1 (5 bases). The V end was cut by 1 base, the J end by 2 bases, with 21 bases between. There are 19 residues in the CDR3. Germline V gene lookup returns CDR1 MNHNS and CDR2 SASEGT. The CDR3 reads CASSEVALSGDIRNQPQHF. In nucleotides, the CDR3 is TGTGCCAGCAGTGAAGTTGCGTTGTCGGGGGATATCCGCAATCAGCCCCAGCATTTT.

V usage is TRBV5-5 and J usage is TRBJ2-7; D gene unclear. The germline CDR1 and CDR2 sequences are SGHKS and YYEKEE (reference sequence). This CDR3 has 14 amino acids. Trimming cost V 1 base and J 2 bases, with 10 bases left between them. In nucleotides, the CDR3 is TGTGCCAGCAGCTTGAAAGAGATTGCCTACGAGCAGTACTTC. It specifies CASSLKEIAYEQYF.

The chain has TRBV14 and TRBJ2-2, with 7 positions matching TRBD1. The CDR3 has 16 residues. The germline gives CDR1 SGHDN, CDR2 FVKESK. J gave up 3 bases and V 1 base, and 5 bases lay outside the gene matches. Written as DNA, the CDR3 is TGTGCCAGCAGCCAAGTATACCAGGGGGACACCGGGGAGCTGTTTTTT. Encoded protein: CASSQVYQGDTGELFF.

The chain joins TRBV19 to TRBJ2-5, with 7 bases fitting TRBD1. Germline trimming cut 5 bases from V and 9 bases from J; bases unmatched to any gene: 12. Germline V gene lookup returns CDR1 LNHDA and CDR2 SQIVND (reference sequence). The CDR3 extends over 14 amino acids. CDR3 nucleotides: TGTGCCAGTAGTTCCGGACAGGCCCTTTGGTCCCAGTACTTC. It yields the protein CASSSGQALWSQYF.

The V and J genes are TRBV19 and TRBJ1-5; possible D gene TRBD1, 5 bases. Germline CDR1 is LNHDA and CDR2 is SQIVND (reference sequence). This CDR3 has 15 residues. Between the trimmed V and J ends, which lost 5 bases and 1 base, there was a span of 12 bases. CDR3 residues: CASSLMRTSNQPQHF. CDR3 nucleotides: TGTGCCAGTAGTCTGATGCGGACAAGCAATCAGCCCCAGCATTTT.

This clone was recorded at least ten times. This chain joins TRBV5-1 and TRBJ2-7, with TRBD1 as a possible D gene (5 bases). From germline, CDR1 is SGHRS and CDR2 YFSETQ. V dropped 0 bases and J dropped 0 bases, with 13 bases sitting between them. The CDR3 is made up of 16 amino acids. The CDR3 bases are TGCGCCAGCAGCTTGGAACAACAGGCCCGCTCCTACGAGCAGTACTTC. This translates into CASSLEQQARSYEQYF.

The V call is TRBV12-3 or TRBV12-4, the J call TRBJ1-5; the D is unclear. This CDR3 has 12 residues. V shed 7 bases and J shed 1 base, with 5 bases lying between them. The CDR3 DNA is TGTGCCAGCACACTAAGCAATCAGCCCCAGCATTTT. Translated: CASTLSNQPQHF.

The V call is TRBV6-5, the J call TRBJ2-1, with D maybe TRBD1 (6 bases). Germline CDR1 is MNHEY and CDR2 is SVGAGI. The CDR3 runs to 14 residues. Trimming left V 2 bases short and J 8 bases short, with 13 bases between. The CDR3 region is CASSYDRLVDEQFF. The CDR3 region has the DNA TGTGCCAGCAGTTACGACAGGTTGGTCGATGAGCAGTTCTTC.

V and J are TRBV7-2 and TRBJ1-2, with 9 bases aligning to TRBD1. Germline lookup yields CDR1 SGHTA and CDR2 FQGNSA. The CDR3 is 16 amino acids. The trim removed 4 bases at V and 4 bases at J, leaving 10 bases unmatched. The CDR3 loop is CASSSNGQGLSYGYTF. CDR3 coding DNA: TGTGCCAGCAGCTCGAACGGACAGGGGCTCTCCTATGGCTACACCTTC.

This clone was seen only once. This sequence joins TRBV11-2 and TRBJ2-3, with TRBD2 matching over 9 bases. The V gene's germline CDR1 is SGHAT and CDR2 FQNNGV. This CDR3 region has 17 residues. The ends lost 1 base at V and 5 bases at J; junction bases unmatched: 10. The DNA for the CDR3 is TGTGCCAGCAGCTTAGTGCTGGGCGGGAGGGCCCAAGATACGCAGTATTTT. Translation gives CASSLVLGGRAQDTQYF.

The chain uses TRBV14 and TRBJ2-7; D is uncertain. Trimming removed 6 bases from V and 3 bases from J, with 12 bases in between. The V gene's germline CDR1 is SGHDN and CDR2 FVKESK. There are 13 residues in the CDR3. The CDR3 loop reads CASRPTGNYEQYF. The CDR3 DNA is TGTGCCAGCAGACCGACTGGAAACTACGAGCAGTACTTC. Drawing the rest from reference TRBV14 and TRBJ2-7, the complete variable domain is EAGVTQFPSHSVIEKGQTVTLRCDPISGHDNLYWYRRVMGKEIKFLLHFVKESKQDESGMPNNRFLAERTGGTYSTLKVQPAELEDSGVYFCASRPTGNYEQYFGPGTRLTVT.

The chain has TRBV3-1 (or the pseudogene TRBV3-2) and TRBJ1-2; TRBD1 aligns across 9 bases. The germline V gene encodes CDR1 LGHDT and CDR2 YNNKEL (reference sequence). Germline trimming cut 0 bases from V and 4 bases from J; bases unmatched to any gene: 6. CDR3 length equals 16 residues. CDR3 sequence reads: CASSQDYRGPGYGYTF. The DNA for the CDR3 is TGTGCCAGCAGCCAAGATTACAGGGGGCCTGGCTATGGCTACACCTTC.

This clone has just one count. The chain couples TRBV7-9 to TRBJ1-1; 9 bases align to TRBD1. This CDR3 spans 14 amino acids. Germline CDR1 is SEHNR and CDR2 is FQNEAQ (reference sequence). The V gene end was trimmed by 4 bases and the J gene end by 5 bases; junction bases not matched to a gene: 5. The CDR3 DNA is TGTGCCAGCAGCTCCACAGGGGGCGCGACTGAAGCTTTCTTT. It yields the protein CASSSTGGATEAFF.

The V call is TRBV29-1, the J call TRBJ2-1; 13 positions agree with TRBD2. V gave up 5 bases and J gave up 1 base; unmatched junction bases: 8. CDR3 length: 17 residues. CDR1 and CDR2 (germline): SQVTM, ANQGSEA. Written as DNA, the CDR3 is TGCAGCGTTTATGGGACTAGCGGGAAAATATCCTACAATGAGCAGTTCTTC. Protein product: CSVYGTSGKISYNEQFF.

This chain links TRBV11-3 with TRBJ1-1, with D perhaps matching TRBD1 (6 bases). The CDR3 consists of 15 residues. Trimming left V 4 bases short and J 2 bases short, with 14 bases between. The germline V gene encodes CDR1 SGHNT and CDR2 YENEEA. As DNA, the CDR3 is TGTGCCAGCAGCTCAAAAACAGGGTATAACACTGAAGCTTTCTTT. As protein: CASSSKTGYNTEAFF.

This chain links TRBV11-3 with TRBJ1-6, with D perhaps matching TRBD1 (6 bases). Germline CDR1 SGHNT, CDR2 YENEEA. This CDR3 region has 15 residues. The germline V and J ends were trimmed by 5 bases and 10 bases, with 18 bases remaining between them. The CDR3 DNA is TGTGCCAGCAGCGGAGTGGGGGCTTCTTCATCACCCCTCCACTTT. Protein: CASSGVGASSSPLHF. The variable domain in full, completed from reference TRBV11-3 and TRBJ1-6, reads EAGVVQSPRYKIIEKKQPVAFWCNPISGHNTLYWYLQNLGQGPELLIRYENEEAVDDSQLPKDRFSAERLKGVDSTLKIQPAELGDSAVYLCASSGVGASSSPLHFGNGTRLTVT.

This clone was counted once. This chain links TRBV18 with TRBJ1-2, with TRBD1 matching over 9 bases. Trimming cost V 3 bases and J 6 bases; bases outside gene matches: 5. The CDR3 consists of 14 residues. CDR1 and CDR2 from the germline V gene are KGHSH and LQKENI. This CDR3 is CASSPRDRADGYTF. CDR3 bases: TGTGCCAGCTCACCCCGGGACAGGGCGGATGGCTACACCTTC.

The table lists this clone with a few counts. CDR3 sequence: CASSMGQYNYGYTF. In DNA form, the CDR3 reads TGTGCCAGTAGTATGGGCCAGTACAACTATGGCTACACCTTC. The gene calls are TRBV19 and TRBJ1-2; D call uncertain. CDR1 is LNHDA and CDR2 is SQIVND in the germline V gene (reference sequence). V lost 3 bases and J 2 bases, leaving 10 bases between the germline ends. CDR3 length: 14 residues.

The sample holds a few counts of this clone. J is TRBJ2-1 and V is TRBV6-6; TRBD2 agrees at 9 bases. The length of the CDR3 is 17 residues. V was pared by 5 bases and J by 1 base, with 9 bases of the junction left unmatched. CDR1 and CDR2 (germline): MNHNY, SVGAGI (reference sequence). CDR3 loop: CASSHDSGSASYNEQFF. The CDR3 DNA follows: TGTGCCAGCAGTCATGATAGCGGGAGTGCTTCCTACAATGAGCAGTTCTTC.

The chain links TRBV13 to TRBJ2-3; possibly TRBD2 for D (5 bases). The CDR3 contains 14 residues. V shed 3 bases and J shed 6 bases, with 13 bases lying between them. Germline loops: CDR1 PRHDT, CDR2 FYEKMQ (reference sequence). CDR3 DNA sequence: TGTGCCAGCAGCTTGAAGAGGGATACGGATACGCAGTATTTT. Its translation is CASSLKRDTDTQYF.

The chain employs TRBV15 and TRBJ1-6; 7 bases fit TRBD1. The CDR3 extends over 16 amino acids. Germline V gene data show CDR1 as LNHNV and CDR2 as YYDKDF (reference sequence). The V and J ends lost 4 bases and 7 bases, in that order; junction bases with no gene match: 10. CDR3 in amino acids: CATSKGAQGLNSPLHF. The CDR3 bases are TGTGCCACCAGCAAGGGGGCACAGGGTTTAAATTCACCCCTCCACTTT.

The chain combines TRBV11-2 with TRBJ1-6; D is uncertain. The CDR3 totals 15 residues. Looked up from germline, CDR1 is SGHAT and CDR2 is FQNNGV. V was trimmed by 1 base and J by 6 bases, leaving 10 bases between them. CDR3 nucleotide sequence: TGTGCCAGCAGCTTAGTATACGACACTAATTCACCCCTCCACTTT. Its protein is CASSLVYDTNSPLHF.

The chain links TRBV30 to TRBJ1-5; unclear D gene. This CDR3 is built from 14 residues. V dropped 2 bases and J dropped 4 bases, with 12 bases sitting between them. CDR1 is GTSNPN, CDR2 SVGIG, per germline (reference sequence). The CDR3 loop reads CAWSNKTGNQPQHF. For the CDR3, the DNA is TGTGCCTGGAGTAATAAGACGGGAAATCAGCCCCAGCATTTT.

The CDR3 loop reads CASSFGVGNEQFF. The CDR3 nucleotides are TGTGCCAGCAGTTTCGGGGTGGGCAATGAGCAGTTCTTC. V usage is TRBV28 and J usage is TRBJ2-1, with D possibly matching TRBD2 (5 bases). This CDR3 spans 13 amino acids. Germline V lookup: CDR1 MDHEN, CDR2 SYDVKM. The germline V and J ends were trimmed by 3 bases and 6 bases, with 9 bases remaining between them.